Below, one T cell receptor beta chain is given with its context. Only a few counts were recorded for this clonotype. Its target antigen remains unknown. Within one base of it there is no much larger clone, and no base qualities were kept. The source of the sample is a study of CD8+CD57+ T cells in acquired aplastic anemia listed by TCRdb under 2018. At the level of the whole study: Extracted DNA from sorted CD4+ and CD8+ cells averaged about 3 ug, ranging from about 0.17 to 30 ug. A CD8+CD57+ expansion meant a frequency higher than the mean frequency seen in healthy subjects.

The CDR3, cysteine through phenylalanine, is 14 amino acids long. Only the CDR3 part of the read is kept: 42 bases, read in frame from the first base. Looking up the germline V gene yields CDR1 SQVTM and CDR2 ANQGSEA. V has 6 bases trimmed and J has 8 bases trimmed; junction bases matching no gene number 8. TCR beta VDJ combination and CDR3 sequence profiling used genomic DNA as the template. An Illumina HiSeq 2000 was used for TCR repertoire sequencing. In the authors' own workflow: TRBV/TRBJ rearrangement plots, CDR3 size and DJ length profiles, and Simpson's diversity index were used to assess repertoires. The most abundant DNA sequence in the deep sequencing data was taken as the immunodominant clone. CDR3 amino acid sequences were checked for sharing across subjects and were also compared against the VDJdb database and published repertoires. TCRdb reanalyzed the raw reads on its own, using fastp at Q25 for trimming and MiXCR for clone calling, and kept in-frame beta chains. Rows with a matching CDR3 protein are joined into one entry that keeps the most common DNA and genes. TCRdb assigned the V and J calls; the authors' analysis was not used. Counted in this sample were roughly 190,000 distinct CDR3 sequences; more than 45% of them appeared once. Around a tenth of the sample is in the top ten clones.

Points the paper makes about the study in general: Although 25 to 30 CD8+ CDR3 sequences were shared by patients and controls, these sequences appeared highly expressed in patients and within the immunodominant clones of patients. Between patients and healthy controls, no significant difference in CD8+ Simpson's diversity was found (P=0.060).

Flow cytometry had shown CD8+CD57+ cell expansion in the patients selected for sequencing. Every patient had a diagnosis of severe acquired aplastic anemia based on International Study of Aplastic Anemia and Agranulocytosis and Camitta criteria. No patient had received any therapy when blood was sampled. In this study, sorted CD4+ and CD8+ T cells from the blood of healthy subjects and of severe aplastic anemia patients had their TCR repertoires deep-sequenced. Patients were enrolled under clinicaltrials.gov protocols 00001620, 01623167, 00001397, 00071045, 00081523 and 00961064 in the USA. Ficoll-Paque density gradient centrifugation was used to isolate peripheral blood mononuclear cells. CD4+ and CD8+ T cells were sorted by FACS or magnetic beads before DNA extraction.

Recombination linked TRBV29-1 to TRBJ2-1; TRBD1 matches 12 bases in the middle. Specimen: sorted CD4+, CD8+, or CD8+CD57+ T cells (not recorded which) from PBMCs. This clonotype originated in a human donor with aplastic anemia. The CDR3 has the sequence CSVVAGTGGHEQFF. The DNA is TGCAGCGTCGTTGCCGGGACAGGGGGCCATGAGCAGTTCTTC.